One and the same sample provided the 9 T cell receptor beta chains below, sequenced in a study of identical twins. TCRdb called the 5' RACE reads again in MiXCR, with one record for every CDR3 protein. This sample has 400,000 to 500,000 distinct CDR3 sequences, with roughly an eighth found just once. The same data also went into a second study, on yellow fever vaccine responses in identical twins.

Sequenced: CD4+ T cells sorted from blood. The source is a woman aged 18-29 years in good health.

This clonotype was counted at least ten times. CDR3 in DNA: TGCGCCAGCAGCTTGGGTGCGGGAGGGCCAGATACGCAGTATTTT. Amino acids: CASSLGAGGPDTQYF. The J gene is TRBJ2-3, the V gene TRBV5-1; 9 bases are shared with TRBD2. The CDR3 spans 15 residues. Germline V gene lookup returns CDR1 SGHRS and CDR2 YFSETQ. Trimming cost V 0 bases and J 4 bases; bases outside gene matches: 3.

The chain carries TRBV10-3 and TRBJ2-5; TRBD2 agrees at 10 bases. The CDR3 runs to 16 residues. V lost 3 bases and J lost 4; bases outside the gene matches: 8. Germline values: CDR1 ENHRY, CDR2 SYGVKD. CDR3: CAISDPRSSGGETQYF. CDR3 bases: TGTGCCATCAGTGACCCTCGGTCTAGCGGGGGAGAGACCCAGTACTTC.

The genes are TRBV5-1 and TRBJ2-1; no clear D. Germline V CDR1 and CDR2: SGHRS, YFSETQ. Trimming pared 5 bases from V and 4 bases from J, leaving 7 bases between. The CDR3 loop spans 12 amino acids. The CDR3 DNA sequence: TGCGCCAGCAGTGAGACATACAATGAGCAGTTCTTC. This encodes CASSETYNEQFF.

In this sample, this clonotype turned up a few times. This rearrangement joins TRBV18 to TRBJ2-6; D not resolved. Trimming removed 3 bases from V and 0 bases from J, with 6 bases in between. CDR3 size: 15 residues. Germline CDR1 is KGHSH and CDR2 is LQKENI. The CDR3 sequence is CASSPTDSGANVLTF. The DNA of the CDR3 is TGTGCCAGCTCACCCACAGACTCTGGGGCCAACGTCCTGACTTTC.

There are many counts of this clonotype. This chain links TRBV7-2 with TRBJ2-3; D is undetermined. V lost 6 bases and J lost 0, with 1 base in between. In germline, CDR1 is SGHTA, CDR2 FQGNSA. There are 11 residues in the CDR3. CDR3 amino acids: CASRSTDTQYF. In nucleotides, the CDR3 is TGTGCCAGCAGAAGCACAGATACGCAGTATTTT.

This clonotype came up many times. The chain carries TRBV3-1 and TRBJ2-1; D is unclear. Germline V gene data show CDR1 as LGHDT and CDR2 as YNNKEL (reference sequence). V was shortened by 0 bases and J by 9 bases, with 3 bases between the two germline ends. This CDR3 comprises 11 residues. The CDR3 DNA follows: TGTGCCAGCAGCCAAGAGATTGAGCAGTTCTTC. Protein sequence: CASSQEIEQFF.

This clonotype was found a few times. CDR3 residues: CASSFKGRESSYNEQFF. In DNA, the CDR3 is TGTGCCAGCAGTTTCAAGGGAAGGGAAAGCTCCTACAATGAGCAGTTCTTC. The rearrangement links TRBV12-3 or TRBV12-4 to TRBJ2-1; no reliable D call. V was clipped by 3 bases and J by 0 bases, with 15 bases between them. The CDR3 extends over 17 amino acids.

As to this clonotype: An end of the junction does not agree with germline; a read error may underlie this. The chain combines TRBV29-1 with TRBJ2-1; D may be TRBD2 (7 bases). This CDR3 is 12 amino acids long. Per germline, CDR1 SQVTM and CDR2 ANQGSEA. In DNA, the CDR3 is TGCAGCGTTGAGAGGGTCTTGGCGGGGGCAGTCTTC. This codes for CSVERVLAGAVF.

This clonotype was found a few times. The genes are TRBV5-4 and TRBJ2-1, with D perhaps TRBD2 (7 bases). Per germline, CDR1 SGHNT and CDR2 YYREEE (reference sequence). The V gene lost 4 bases and the J gene lost 5 bases, with 16 bases spanning the gap. The CDR3 runs to 15 residues. CDR3 nucleotides: TGTGCCAGCAGCGCGCCGGGGGGCCGGGACAATGAGCAGTTCTTC. Translation gives CASSAPGGRDNEQFF.